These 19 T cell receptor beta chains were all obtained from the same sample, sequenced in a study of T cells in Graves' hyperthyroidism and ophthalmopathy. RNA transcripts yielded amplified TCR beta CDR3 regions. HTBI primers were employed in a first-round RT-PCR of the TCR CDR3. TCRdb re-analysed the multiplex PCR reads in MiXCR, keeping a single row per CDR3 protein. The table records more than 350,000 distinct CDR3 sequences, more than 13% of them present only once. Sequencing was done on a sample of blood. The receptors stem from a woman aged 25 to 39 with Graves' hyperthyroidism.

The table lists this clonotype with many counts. The CDR3 reads CASSSNLDTGYEQYF. The CDR3 DNA follows: TGTGCCAGCAGTTCGAATTTGGACACCGGCTACGAGCAGTACTTC. The chain joins TRBV27 to TRBJ2-7, with D maybe TRBD1 (5 bases). Germline CDR1 reads MNHEY; CDR2 reads SMNVEV (reference sequence). The CDR3 sequence is 15 residues long. V gave up 4 bases and J gave up 3 bases, with 16 bases separating them.

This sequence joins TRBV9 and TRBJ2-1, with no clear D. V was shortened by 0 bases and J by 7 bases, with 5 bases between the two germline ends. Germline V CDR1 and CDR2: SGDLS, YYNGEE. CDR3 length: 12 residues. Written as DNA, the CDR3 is TGTGCCAGCAGCGTAGAACTAAATGAGCAGTTCTTC. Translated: CASSVELNEQFF.

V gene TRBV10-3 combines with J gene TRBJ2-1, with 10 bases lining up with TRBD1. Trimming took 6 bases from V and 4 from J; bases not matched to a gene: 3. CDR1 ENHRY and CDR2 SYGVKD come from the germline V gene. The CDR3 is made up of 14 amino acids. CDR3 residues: CAIRGQGGYNEQFF. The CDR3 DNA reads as TGTGCCATCAGAGGACAGGGGGGGTACAATGAGCAGTTCTTC.

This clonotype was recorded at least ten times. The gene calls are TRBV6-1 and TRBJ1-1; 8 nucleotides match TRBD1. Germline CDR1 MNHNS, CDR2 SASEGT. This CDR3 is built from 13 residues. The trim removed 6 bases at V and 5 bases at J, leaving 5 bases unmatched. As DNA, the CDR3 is TGTGCCAGCAGAGGACAGGGCGGGACTGAAGCTTTCTTT. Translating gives CASRGQGGTEAFF.

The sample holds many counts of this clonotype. The DNA of the CDR3 is TGTGCCAGCAGCTTAGCACAGGGGGACTCCTACGAGCAGTACTTC. Translated, it gives CASSLAQGDSYEQYF. The rearrangement links TRBV11-2 to TRBJ2-7, with TRBD1 identical over 8 bases. CDR3 size: 15 residues. Germline lookup yields CDR1 SGHAT and CDR2 FQNNGV. The trim removed 1 base at V and 0 bases at J, leaving 2 bases unmatched.

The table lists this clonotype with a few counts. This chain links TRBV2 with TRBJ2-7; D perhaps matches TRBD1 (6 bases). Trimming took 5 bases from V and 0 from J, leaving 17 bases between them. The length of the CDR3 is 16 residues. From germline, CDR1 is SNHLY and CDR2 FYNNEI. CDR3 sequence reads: CASSSSPGHISYEQYF. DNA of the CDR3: TGTGCCAGCAGTTCGTCCCCGGGACATATCTCCTACGAGCAGTACTTC.

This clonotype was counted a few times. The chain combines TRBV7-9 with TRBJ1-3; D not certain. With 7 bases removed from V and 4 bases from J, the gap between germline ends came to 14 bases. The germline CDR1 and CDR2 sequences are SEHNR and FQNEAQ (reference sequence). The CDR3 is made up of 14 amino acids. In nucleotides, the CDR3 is TGTGCCAGCACCAAGTCTGGGCTCGGAAACACCATATATTTT. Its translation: CASTKSGLGNTIYF.

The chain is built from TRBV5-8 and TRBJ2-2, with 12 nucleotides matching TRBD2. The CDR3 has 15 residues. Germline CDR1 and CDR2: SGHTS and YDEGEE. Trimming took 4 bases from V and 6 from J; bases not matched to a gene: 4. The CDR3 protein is CASSPRLAGAGELFF. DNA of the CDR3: TGTGCCAGCAGCCCCCGACTAGCGGGAGCCGGGGAGCTGTTTTTT.

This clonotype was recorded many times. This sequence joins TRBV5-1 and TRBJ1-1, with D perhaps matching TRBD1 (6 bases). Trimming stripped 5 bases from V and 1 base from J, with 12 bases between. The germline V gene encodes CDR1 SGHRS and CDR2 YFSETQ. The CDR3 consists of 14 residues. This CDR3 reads CASSSLQGNTEAFF. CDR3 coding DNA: TGCGCCAGCAGTTCCTTACAGGGGAACACTGAAGCTTTCTTT.

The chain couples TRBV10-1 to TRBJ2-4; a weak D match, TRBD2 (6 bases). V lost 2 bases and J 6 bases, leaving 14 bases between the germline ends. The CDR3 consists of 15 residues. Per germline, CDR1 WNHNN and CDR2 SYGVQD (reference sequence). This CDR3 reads CASSEGTAAGNIQYF. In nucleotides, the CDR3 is TGCGCCAGCAGTGAGGGGACTGCCGCGGGAAACATTCAGTACTTC.

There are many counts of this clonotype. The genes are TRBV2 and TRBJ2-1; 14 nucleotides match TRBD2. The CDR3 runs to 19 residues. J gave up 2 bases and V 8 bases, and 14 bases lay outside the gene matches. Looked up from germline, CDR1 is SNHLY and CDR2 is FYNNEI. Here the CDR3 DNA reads TGTGCCAGCGCGAGAATCGGGACTAGCGGGAGTACCCCCTACAATGAGCAGTTCTTC. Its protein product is CASARIGTSGSTPYNEQFF.

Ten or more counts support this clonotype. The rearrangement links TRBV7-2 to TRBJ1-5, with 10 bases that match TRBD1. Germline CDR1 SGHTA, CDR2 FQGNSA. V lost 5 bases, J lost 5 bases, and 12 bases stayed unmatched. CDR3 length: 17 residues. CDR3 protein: CASSRTDRGRTDQPQHF. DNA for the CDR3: TGTGCCAGCAGCCGAACCGACAGGGGGCGTACCGATCAGCCCCAGCATTTT.

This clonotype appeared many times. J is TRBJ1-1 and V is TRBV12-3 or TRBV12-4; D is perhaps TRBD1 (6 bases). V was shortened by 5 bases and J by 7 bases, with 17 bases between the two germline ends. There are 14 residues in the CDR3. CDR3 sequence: CASSRNPQGGEAFF. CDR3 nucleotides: TGTGCCAGCAGTCGGAATCCGCAAGGGGGTGAAGCTTTCTTT.

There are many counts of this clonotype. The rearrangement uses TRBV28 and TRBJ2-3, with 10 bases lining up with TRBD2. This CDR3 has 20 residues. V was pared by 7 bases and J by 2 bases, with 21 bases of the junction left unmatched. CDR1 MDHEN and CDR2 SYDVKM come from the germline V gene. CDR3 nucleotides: TGTGCCAGCACCGTAGGGGTATGGACTAGCGGAGAGGGCTACACAGATACGCAGTATTTT. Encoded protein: CASTVGVWTSGEGYTDTQYF.

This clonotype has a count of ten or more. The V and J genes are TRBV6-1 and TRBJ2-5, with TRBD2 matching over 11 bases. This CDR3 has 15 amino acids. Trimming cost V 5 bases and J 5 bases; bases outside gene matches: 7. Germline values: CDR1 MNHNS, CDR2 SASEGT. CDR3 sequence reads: CASSRLAGLGETQYF. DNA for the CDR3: TGTGCCAGCAGTCGACTAGCGGGATTGGGGGAGACCCAGTACTTC.

In DNA form, the CDR3 reads TGTGCCAGTGCTACCGGACAGGGCTCGTCCTACGAGCAGTACTTC. Residues: CASATGQGSSYEQYF. V usage is TRBV19 and J usage is TRBJ2-7, with 8 bases aligning to TRBD1. Per germline, CDR1 LNHDA and CDR2 SQIVND (reference sequence). The CDR3 runs to 15 residues. The J segment lost 1 base and the V segment lost 8 bases, leaving 10 bases of the junction unmatched.

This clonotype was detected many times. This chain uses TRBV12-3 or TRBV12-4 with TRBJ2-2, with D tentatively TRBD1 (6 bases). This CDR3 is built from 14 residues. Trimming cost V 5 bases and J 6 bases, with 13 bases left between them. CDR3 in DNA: TGTGCCAGCAGTCCGTGGGGGCGCCCCGGGGAGCTGTTTTTT. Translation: CASSPWGRPGELFF.

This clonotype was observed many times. The CDR3 DNA is TGTGCCAGCAGCGTCTCTGAGGGGGTTCCACAAGAGACCCAGTACTTC. Its protein product is CASSVSEGVPQETQYF. This chain uses TRBV9 with TRBJ2-5; the D gene is possibly TRBD1 (6 bases). There are 16 residues in the CDR3. Per the germline V gene, CDR1 is SGDLS and CDR2 is YYNGEE. Trimming stripped 2 bases from V and 2 bases from J, with 16 bases between.

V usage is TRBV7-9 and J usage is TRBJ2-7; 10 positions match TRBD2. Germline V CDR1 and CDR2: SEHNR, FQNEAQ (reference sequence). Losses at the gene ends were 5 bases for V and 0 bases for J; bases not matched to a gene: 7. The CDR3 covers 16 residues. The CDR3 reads CASSELSGGSSYEQYF. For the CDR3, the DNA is TGTGCCAGCAGCGAACTTAGCGGGGGGAGCTCCTACGAGCAGTACTTC.